A selection of T cell receptor beta chains follows, all from one sample in a study of cytotoxic CD8 clonotypes in ibrutinib-treated CLL. The data were produced by immunoSEQ multiplex PCR, yet TCRdb's version contains in-frame clones alone and is incomplete. The sample lists more than 9,000 clones, approximately 65% seen once, with around 25% in the top ten. The source material was PBMCs, sampled before ibrutinib treatment. The receptors come from a human donor with chronic lymphocytic leukemia. The CDR3 runs from the conserved cysteine through the conserved F or W. D genes are given only for firm matches. The listing skips clone size in some rows; elsewhere it reads once, few, many or a size class.

once	TRBV5-4	TRBJ2-7	-	TGTGCCAGCAGCCTTATCCAGGGCACAACTCACGAGCAGTACTTC	CASSLIQGTTHEQYF
-	TRBV6-1	TRBJ1-1	TRBD1	TGTGCCAGCCGAGGGGGCCCTGGGACTGAAGCTTTCTTT	CASRGGPGTEAFF
-	TRBV5-1	TRBJ1-4	-	TGCGCCAGCAGCTTGGCCGTGGGGCTTGGAGAAAAACTGTTTTTT	CASSLAVGLGEKLFF
-	TRBV14	TRBJ2-5	TRBD2	TGTGCCAGCAATCACCGGGGGGGGAAAGTAAACTTC	CASNHRGGKVNF
-	TRBV27	TRBJ2-6	-	TGTGCCAGCAGTCGCCGGACTCGGGACTCTGGGGCCAACGTCCTGACTTTC	CASSRRTRDSGANVLTF
-	TRBV4-3	TRBJ2-7	TRBD1	TGCGCCAGCAGCCAAGGGACAGGGGGAATTCGCGAGCAGTACTTC	CASSQGTGGIREQYF
-	TRBV12-5	TRBJ1-2	-	TGTGCTAGTGGCTATAGTAACTACGGCTACACCTTC	CASGYSNYGYTF
-	TRBV5-1	TRBJ1-1	-	TGCGCCAGCACCACCGGGTCAAATAATATGAACACTGAAGCTTTCTTT	CASTTGSNNMNTEAFF
-	TRBV28	TRBJ1-1	-	TGTGCCAGCAGTTTATACACAGTCACTGAAGCTTTCTTT	CASSLYTVTEAFF
once	TRBV23-1	TRBJ2-7	-	TGCGCCAGCTCCCTACGGGGTCAGCTCTCCTACGAGCGGTACTTC	CASSLRGQLSYERYF
-	TRBV19	TRBJ1-2	-	TGTGCCAGTAGTATAGGTGGAGGCCGAGACCTATATGGCTACACCTTC	CASSIGGGRDLYGYTF
-	TRBV5-1	TRBJ2-3	-	TGCGCCAGCAGCTCCCCGGGGGGCACAGATACGCAGTATTTT	CASSSPGGTDTQYF
-	TRBV27	TRBJ1-5	-	TGTGCCAGCAGTTTCGGGTCTCTCAATCAGCCCCAGCATTTT	CASSFGSLNQPQHF
-	TRBV7-3	TRBJ2-1	TRBD2	TGTGCCAGCAGTCGGGATAGCGGGGGCGCCTACAATGAGCAGTTCTTC	CASSRDSGGAYNEQFF
-	TRBV5-8	TRBJ1-1	-	TGTGCCAGCAGCTTGGGAGGGGTAGGAACTGAAGCTTTCTTT	CASSLGGVGTEAFF
-	TRBV30	TRBJ1-1	-	TGTGCCTGGGATCCCCGAGGGACTGAAGCTTTCTTT	CAWDPRGTEAFF
-	TRBV2	TRBJ2-1	TRBD1	TGTGCCAGCAGTGAAAGACAGGGGGGCAATGAGCAGTTCTTC	CASSERQGGNEQFF
few	TRBV5-6	TRBJ1-2	-	TGTGCCAGCAGCCTTTCGACAGCCTATGGCTACACCTTC	CASSLSTAYGYTF
-	TRBV11-2	TRBJ1-1	-	TGTGCCAGCAGCTTAGGGCAGGGACTGAACACTGAAGCTTTCTTT	CASSLGQGLNTEAFF
-	TRBV1	TRBJ2-5	-	TGCACCAGCAGCCAAGAACCAACTAGCGGGAGAAGGGCGTTAGAGACCCAGTACTTC	CTSSQEPTSGRRALETQYF
few	TRBV9	TRBJ2-2	-	TGTGCCAGCAGCGCCCCCCTAGGTTCCGGGGAGCTGTTTTTT	CASSAPLGSGELFF
-	TRBV7-9	TRBJ2-2	TRBD1	TGTGCCAGCAGCCTTAGCCGGACCAGGGGGTTGAACACCGGGGAGCTGTTTTTT	CASSLSRTRGLNTGELFF
-	TRBV13	TRBJ1-1	-	TGTGCCAGCAGGATGGGTTGGAGCACTGAAGCTTTCTTT	CASRMGWSTEAFF
few	TRBV27	TRBJ1-1	-	TGTGCCAGCAGTTTTGCAGGGCCGGCTGAAGCTTTCTTT	CASSFAGPAEAFF
-	TRBV4-3	TRBJ1-1	TRBD1	TGCGCCAGCACCCAACTACAGGGGGCGGGGGCCACTGAAGCTTTCTTT	CASTQLQGAGATEAFF
-	TRBV6-5	TRBJ2-3	-	TGTGCCAGCAGCCTCCAAGGGCAGGGCACAGATACGCAGTATTTT	CASSLQGQGTDTQYF
-	TRBV4-1	TRBJ2-3	-	TGCGCCAGCAGCCAAGCGGCAGACACAGATACGCAGTATTTT	CASSQAADTDTQYF
once	TRBV2	TRBJ2-7	-	TGTGCCAGCAGAGAGGTTTTAGGGCAGTACTTC	CASREVLGQYF
-	TRBV5-6	TRBJ1-5	-	TGTGCCAGCAGCTTAAACAGGGTCCAGCCCCAGCATTTT	CASSLNRVQPQHF
-	TRBV5-1	TRBJ2-7	TRBD1	TGCGCCAGCAGCTCAGAGGGGGCCCCTTTGAACGAGCAGTACTTC	CASSSEGAPLNEQYF
-	TRBV4-2	TRBJ1-2	-	TGTGCCAGCAGCCGGCTGGGGCAGAATGGCTACACCTTC	CASSRLGQNGYTF
-	TRBV28	TRBJ2-7	-	TGTGCCAGCAGTGAAACAGGGAGCTCCTACGAGCAGTACTTC	CASSETGSSYEQYF
-	TRBV9	TRBJ1-3	-	TGTGCCAGCAGCGTAACCAGGGCTGGAAACACCATATATTTT	CASSVTRAGNTIYF
-	TRBV19	TRBJ2-7	-	TGTGCCAGTCGAGGTGGGGGAGGCGAGCAGTACTTC	CASRGGGGEQYF
-	TRBV28	TRBJ1-1	-	TGTGCCAGCAGTTGGGGGGGCAGTGAAGCTTTCTTT	CASSWGGSEAFF
few	TRBV28	TRBJ1-1	-	TGTGCCAGCAGTGACCTTTCGATGAACACTGAAGCTTTCTTT	CASSDLSMNTEAFF
-	TRBV7-2	TRBJ2-2	-	TGTGCCAGCAGCTTATCCCCACTAGGCACCGGGGAGCTGTTTTTT	CASSLSPLGTGELFF
-	TRBV7-9	TRBJ2-7	-	TGTGCCAGCAGCCCCGGACAACCACCCTACGAGCAGTACTTC	CASSPGQPPYEQYF
-	TRBV7-8	TRBJ2-7	-	TGTGCCAGCAGCTTAGCCGGGCTCTACGAGCAGTACTTC	CASSLAGLYEQYF
-	TRBV28	TRBJ2-5	-	TGTGCCAGCAAAGGCTCCGCGTCTGCCGAGACCCAGTACTTC	CASKGSASAETQYF
medium-sized	TRBV27	TRBJ1-1	TRBD1	TGTGCCAGCAGCCAACCGGACAGGGTGCTCGAAGCTTTCTTT	CASSQPDRVLEAFF
-	TRBV28	TRBJ1-3	-	TGTGCCAGCTGCAGTCCCCCCTCTGGAAACACCATATATTTT	CASCSPPSGNTIYF
-	TRBV7-8	TRBJ2-2	TRBD1	TGTGCCAGCAGCTCACAGGGGTTAGGGGCCGGGGAGCTGTTTTTT	CASSSQGLGAGELFF
-	TRBV11-2	TRBJ2-5	TRBD2	TGTGCCAGCAGCCCCGGGGCTAGCGGTGCAGGTACCCAGTACTTC	CASSPGASGAGTQYF
-	TRBV18	TRBJ1-1	-	TGTGCCAGCTCACCCGCCTCTCGTCAGAACACTGAAGCTTTCTTT	CASSPASRQNTEAFF
-	TRBV21-1	TRBJ2-3	-	TGTGCCAGCAAGGAGTTGGGTGGGGACACAGATACGCAGTATTTT	CASKELGGDTDTQYF
once	TRBV6-5	TRBJ2-1	TRBD1	TGTGCCAGCAGGACAGGGCAGGCCGTCGACAATGAGCAGTTCTTC	CASRTGQAVDNEQFF